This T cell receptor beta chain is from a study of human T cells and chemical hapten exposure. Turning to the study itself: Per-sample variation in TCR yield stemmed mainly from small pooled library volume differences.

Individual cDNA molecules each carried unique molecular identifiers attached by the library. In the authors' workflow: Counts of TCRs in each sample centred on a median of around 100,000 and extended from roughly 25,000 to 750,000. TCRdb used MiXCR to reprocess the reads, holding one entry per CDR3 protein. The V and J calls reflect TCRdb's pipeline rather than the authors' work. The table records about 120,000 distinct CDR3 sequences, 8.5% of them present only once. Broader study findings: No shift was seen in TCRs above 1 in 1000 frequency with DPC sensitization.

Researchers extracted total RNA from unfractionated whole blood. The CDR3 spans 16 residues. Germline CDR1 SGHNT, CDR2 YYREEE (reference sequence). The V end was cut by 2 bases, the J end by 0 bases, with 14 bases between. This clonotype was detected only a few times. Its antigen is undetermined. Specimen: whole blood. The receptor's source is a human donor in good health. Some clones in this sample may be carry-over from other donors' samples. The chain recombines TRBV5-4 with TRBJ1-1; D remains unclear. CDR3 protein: CASSFPGLPMNTEAFF. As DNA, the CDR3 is TGTGCCAGCAGCTTTCCCGGACTCCCGATGAACACTGAAGCTTTCTTT.